This record looks at one TCR beta chain sequence and its context. The CDR3 totals 13 residues. The germline V and J ends were trimmed by 7 bases and 9 bases, with 16 bases remaining between them. Looked up from germline, CDR1 is SNHLY and CDR2 is FYNNEI. Original analysis: The assay estimated nucleated cells by amplifying reference gene primers. TCRdb's copy holds only in-frame clones and misses some; the assay was immunoSEQ multiplex PCR. The V and J calls and the clone size are those of that table, but D and trimming were determined from the DNA. The table has about 250,000 clones, 80% to 90% seen once. This specimen comes from a study of blood T cell repertoires in COVID-19.

This receptor was identified in a woman between 18 and 29 years old who had recovered from COVID-19. The sequenced sample consisted of PBMCs or T cells enriched from blood (not recorded which). The chain combines TRBV2 with TRBJ1-5; D possibly corresponds to TRBD1 (5 bases). This CDR3 is CASNGGEVRPQHF. The DNA of the CDR3 is TGTGCCAGCAATGGGGGGGAAGTTCGGCCCCAGCATTTT. The complete variable domain, with remaining parts taken from reference TRBV2 and TRBJ1-5, reads EPEVTQTPSHQVTQMGQEVILRCVPISNHLYFYWYRQILGQKVEFLVSFYNNEISEKSEIFDDQFSVERPDGSNFTLKIRSTKLEDSAMYFCASNGGEVRPQHFGDGTRLSIL.